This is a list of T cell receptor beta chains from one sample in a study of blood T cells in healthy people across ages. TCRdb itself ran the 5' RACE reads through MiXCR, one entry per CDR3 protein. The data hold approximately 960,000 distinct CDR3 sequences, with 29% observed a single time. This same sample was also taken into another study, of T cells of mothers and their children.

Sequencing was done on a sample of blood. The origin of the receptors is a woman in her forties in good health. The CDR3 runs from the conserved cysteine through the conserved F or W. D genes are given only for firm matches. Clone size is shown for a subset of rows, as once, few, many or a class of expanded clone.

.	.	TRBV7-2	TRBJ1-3	CASSRDYSGNTIYF	TGTGCCAGCAGCCGAGACTACTCTGGAAACACCATATATTTT
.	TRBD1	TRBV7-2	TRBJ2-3	CASSSGTGGDTQYF	TGTGCCAGCAGCTCCGGGACAGGGGGAGATACGCAGTATTTT
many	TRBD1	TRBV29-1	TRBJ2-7	CSVKTGAHEQYF	TGCAGCGTTAAGACAGGGGCACACGAGCAGTACTTC
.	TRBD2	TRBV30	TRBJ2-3	CAWSLGGSTDTQYF	TGTGCCTGGAGTCTCGGGGGGAGCACAGATACGCAGTATTTT
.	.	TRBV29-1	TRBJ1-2	CSVVEAEGYTF	TGCAGCGTTGTGGAAGCGGAGGGCTACACCTTC
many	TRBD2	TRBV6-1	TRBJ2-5	CASRAGGPVETQYF	TGTGCCAGCAGAGCGGGGGGGCCGGTGGAGACCCAGTACTTC
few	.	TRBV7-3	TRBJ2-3	CASSLTPGANTDTQYF	TGTGCCAGCAGCTTAACGCCTGGGGCCAACACAGATACGCAGTATTTT
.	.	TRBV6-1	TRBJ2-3	CASSAVRDTQYF	TGTGCCAGCAGTGCGGTCAGAGATACGCAGTATTTT
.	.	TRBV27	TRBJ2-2	CASSPGSFPGELFF	TGTGCCAGCTCACCAGGTTCTTTCCCCGGGGAGCTGTTTTTT
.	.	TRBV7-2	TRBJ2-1	CASSISHVNEQFF	TGTGCCAGCAGCATCTCGCACGTCAATGAGCAGTTCTTC
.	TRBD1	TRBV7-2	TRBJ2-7	CASSFQQGVEEQYF	TGTGCCAGCAGCTTCCAACAGGGGGTGGAGGAGCAGTACTTC
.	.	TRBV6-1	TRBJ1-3	CASSVRPTGNTIYF	TGTGCCAGCAGTGTGAGGCCAACGGGAAACACCATATATTTT
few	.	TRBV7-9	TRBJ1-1	CASSPPRRVEAFF	TGTGCCAGCAGCCCCCCCAGGCGGGTTGAAGCTTTCTTT
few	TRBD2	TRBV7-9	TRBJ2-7	CASTSFTSGYYEQYF	TGTGCCAGCACCTCTTTTACTAGCGGGTACTACGAGCAGTACTTC
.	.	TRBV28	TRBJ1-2	CASSLWQENYGYTF	TGTGCCAGCAGTTTATGGCAGGAAAACTATGGCTACACCTTC
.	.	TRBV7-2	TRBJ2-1	CASSLVASRGVGEQFF	TGTGCCAGCAGCTTAGTCGCATCCCGGGGTGTTGGTGAGCAGTTCTTC
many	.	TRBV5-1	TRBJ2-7	CASSSQRREQYF	TGCGCCAGCAGCTCCCAACGCCGCGAGCAGTACTTC
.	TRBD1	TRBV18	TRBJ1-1	CASSPGGQLNTEAFF	TGTGCCAGCTCACCAGGGGGACAGCTGAACACTGAAGCTTTCTTT
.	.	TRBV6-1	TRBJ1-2	CASSVRVEYGYTF	TGTGCCAGCAGTGTAAGGGTTGAGTATGGCTACACCTTC
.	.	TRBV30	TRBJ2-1	CAWSWTDNEQFF	TGTGCCTGGAGTTGGACAGACAATGAGCAGTTCTTC
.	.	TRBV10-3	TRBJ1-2	CAISESSGGYTF	TGTGCCATCAGTGAATCGTCAGGGGGCTACACCTTC
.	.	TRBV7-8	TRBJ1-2	CASSLLVLEQAAIYGYTF	TGTGCCAGCAGCCTATTGGTCCTCGAACAGGCGGCCATCTATGGCTACACCTTC
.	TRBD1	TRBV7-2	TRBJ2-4	CASSLSRDSYIQYF	TGTGCCAGCAGCTTATCCCGGGACAGCTACATTCAGTACTTC
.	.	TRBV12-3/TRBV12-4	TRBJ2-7	CASSFSLSRGSNEQYF	TGTGCCAGCAGTTTTAGTCTTTCAAGGGGATCCAACGAGCAGTACTTC